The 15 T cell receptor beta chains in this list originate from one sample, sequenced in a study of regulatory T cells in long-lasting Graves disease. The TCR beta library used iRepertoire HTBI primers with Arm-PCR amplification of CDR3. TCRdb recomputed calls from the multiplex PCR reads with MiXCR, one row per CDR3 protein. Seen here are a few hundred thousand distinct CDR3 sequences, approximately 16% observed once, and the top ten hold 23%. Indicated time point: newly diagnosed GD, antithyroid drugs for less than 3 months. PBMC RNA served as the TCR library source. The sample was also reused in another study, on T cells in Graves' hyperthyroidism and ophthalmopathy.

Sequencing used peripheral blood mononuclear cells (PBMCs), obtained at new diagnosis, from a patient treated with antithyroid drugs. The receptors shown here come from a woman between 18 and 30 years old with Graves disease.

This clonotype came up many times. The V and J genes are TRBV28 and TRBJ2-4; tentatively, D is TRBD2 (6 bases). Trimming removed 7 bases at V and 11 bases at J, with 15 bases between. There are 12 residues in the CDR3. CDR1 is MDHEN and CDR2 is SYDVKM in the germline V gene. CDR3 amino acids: CASTTPGVVQYF. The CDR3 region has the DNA TGTGCCAGCACCACACCGGGGGTGGTTCAGTACTTC.

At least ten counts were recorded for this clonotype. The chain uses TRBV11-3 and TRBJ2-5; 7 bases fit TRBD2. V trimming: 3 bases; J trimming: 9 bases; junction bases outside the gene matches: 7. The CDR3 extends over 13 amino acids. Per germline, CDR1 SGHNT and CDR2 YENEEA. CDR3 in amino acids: CASSFEDREAQYF. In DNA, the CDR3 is TGTGCCAGCAGCTTTGAGGACCGGGAGGCCCAGTACTTC.

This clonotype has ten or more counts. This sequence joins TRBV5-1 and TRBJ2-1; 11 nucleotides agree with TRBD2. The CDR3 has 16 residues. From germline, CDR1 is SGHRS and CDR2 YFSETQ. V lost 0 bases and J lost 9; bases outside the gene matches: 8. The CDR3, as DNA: TGCGCCAGCAGCTTGGCCGTCGGGACTAGCGGAGGTGAGCAGTTCTTC. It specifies CASSLAVGTSGGEQFF.

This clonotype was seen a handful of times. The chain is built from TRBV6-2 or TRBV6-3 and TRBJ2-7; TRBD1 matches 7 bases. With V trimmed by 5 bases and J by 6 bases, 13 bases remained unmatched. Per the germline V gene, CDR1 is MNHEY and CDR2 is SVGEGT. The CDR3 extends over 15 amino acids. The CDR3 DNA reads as TGTGCCAGCAGTGAAGACCGGGACAGTTTCCGCGAGCAGTACTTC. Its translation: CASSEDRDSFREQYF.

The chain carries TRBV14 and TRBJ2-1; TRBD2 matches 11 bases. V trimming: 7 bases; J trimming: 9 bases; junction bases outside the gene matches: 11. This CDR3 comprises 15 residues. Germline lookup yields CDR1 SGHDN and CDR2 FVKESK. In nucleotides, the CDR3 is TGTGCCAGCACTTTGACTAGCGGGATTAGGGGTGAGCAGTTCTTC. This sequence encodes CASTLTSGIRGEQFF. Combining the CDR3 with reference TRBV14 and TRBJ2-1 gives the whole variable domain EAGVTQFPSHSVIEKGQTVTLRCDPISGHDNLYWYRRVMGKEIKFLLHFVKESKQDESGMPNNRFLAERTGGTYSTLKVQPAELEDSGVYFCASTLTSGIRGEQFFGPGTRLTVL.

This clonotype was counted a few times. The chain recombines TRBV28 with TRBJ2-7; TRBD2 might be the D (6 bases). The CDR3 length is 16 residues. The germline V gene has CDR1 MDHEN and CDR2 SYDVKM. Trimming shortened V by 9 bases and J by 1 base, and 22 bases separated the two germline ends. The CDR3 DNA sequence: TGTGCCAGTGGCCTGGGCGGGGCACGACTGTCCTACGAGCAGTACTTC. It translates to CASGLGGARLSYEQYF.

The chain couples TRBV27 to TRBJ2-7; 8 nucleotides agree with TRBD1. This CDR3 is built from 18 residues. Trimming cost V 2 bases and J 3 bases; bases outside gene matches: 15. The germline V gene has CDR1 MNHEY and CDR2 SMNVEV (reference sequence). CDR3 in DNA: TGTGCCAGCAGTTTAAAATTGCCGGACAGGGCGGCCCTCTACGAGCAGTACTTC. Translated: CASSLKLPDRAALYEQYF.

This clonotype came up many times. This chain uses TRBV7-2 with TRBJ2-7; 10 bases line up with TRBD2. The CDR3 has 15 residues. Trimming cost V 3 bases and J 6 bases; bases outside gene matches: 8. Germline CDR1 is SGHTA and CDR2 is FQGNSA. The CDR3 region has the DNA TGTGCCAGCAGCTTCTCAGCGGGAGGGCCCAGCGAGCAGTACTTC. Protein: CASSFSAGGPSEQYF.

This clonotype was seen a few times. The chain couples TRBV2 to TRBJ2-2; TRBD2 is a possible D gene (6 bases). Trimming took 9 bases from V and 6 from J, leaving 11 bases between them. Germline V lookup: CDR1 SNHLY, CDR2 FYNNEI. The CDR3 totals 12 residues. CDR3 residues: CASTREPGELFF. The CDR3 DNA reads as TGTGCCAGTACGCGGGAACCCGGGGAGCTGTTTTTT.

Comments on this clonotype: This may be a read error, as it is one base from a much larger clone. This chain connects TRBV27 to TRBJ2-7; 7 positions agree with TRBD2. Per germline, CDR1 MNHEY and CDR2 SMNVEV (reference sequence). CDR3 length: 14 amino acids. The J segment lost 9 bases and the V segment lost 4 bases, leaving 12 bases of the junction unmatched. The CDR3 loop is CASSSRLARGGQYF. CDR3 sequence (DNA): TGTGCCAGCAGTTCTCGACTAGCACGCGGCGGGCAGTACTTC.

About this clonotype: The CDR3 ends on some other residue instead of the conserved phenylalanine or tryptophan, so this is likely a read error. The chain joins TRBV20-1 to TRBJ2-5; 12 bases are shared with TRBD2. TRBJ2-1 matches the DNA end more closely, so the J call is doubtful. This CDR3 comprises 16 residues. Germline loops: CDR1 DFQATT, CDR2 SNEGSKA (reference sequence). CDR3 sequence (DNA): TGCAGTGCTAGCGAACGGACTAGCGGGGCATACAATGAGCAGTTCCTC. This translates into CSASERTSGAYNEQFL.

The CDR3 spells CASSFLTGNYGYTF. As DNA, the CDR3 is TGTGCCAGCAGCTTCTTGACAGGGAACTATGGCTACACCTTC. The genes are TRBV7-9 and TRBJ1-2, with TRBD1 matching 7 bases. Germline V lookup: CDR1 SEHNR, CDR2 FQNEAQ (reference sequence). The CDR3 extends over 14 amino acids. Trimming removed 3 bases from V and 2 bases from J; junction bases left unmatched: 3. Drawing the rest from reference TRBV7-9 and TRBJ1-2, the complete variable domain is DTGVSQNPRHKITKRGQNVTFRCDPISEHNRLYWYRQTLGQGPEFLTYFQNEAQLEKSRLLSDRFSAERPKGSFSTLEIQRTEQGDSAMYLCASSFLTGNYGYTFGSGTRLTVV.

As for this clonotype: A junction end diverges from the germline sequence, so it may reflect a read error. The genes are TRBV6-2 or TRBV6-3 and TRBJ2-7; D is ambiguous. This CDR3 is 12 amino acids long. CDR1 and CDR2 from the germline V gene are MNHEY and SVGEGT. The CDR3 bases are TGTGCCAACAGTGACCGAATCTACGAGCAGTACTTC. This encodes CANSDRIYEQYF.

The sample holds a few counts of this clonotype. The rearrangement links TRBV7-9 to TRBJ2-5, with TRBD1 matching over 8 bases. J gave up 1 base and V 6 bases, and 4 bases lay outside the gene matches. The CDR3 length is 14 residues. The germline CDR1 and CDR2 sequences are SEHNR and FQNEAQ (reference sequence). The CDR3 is CASRPTGVQETQYF. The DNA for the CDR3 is TGTGCCAGCAGGCCGACAGGGGTCCAAGAGACCCAGTACTTC.

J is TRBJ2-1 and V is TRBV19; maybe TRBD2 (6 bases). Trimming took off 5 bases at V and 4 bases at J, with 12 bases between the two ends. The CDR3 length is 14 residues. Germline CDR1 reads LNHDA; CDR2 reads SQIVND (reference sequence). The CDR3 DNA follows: TGTGCCAGTAGTGCGGGACTTCGGTACAATGAGCAGTTCTTC. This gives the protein CASSAGLRYNEQFF.